The sample holds a few counts of the clone carrying this TCR beta chain. Its matching antigen is unknown. The record originates from a study of beta chain features in type 1 diabetes. Study in general: Healthy donors and patients showed comparable age, gender and cell yields. Overall study findings and caveats: People with Type 1 diabetes carried modestly yet significantly shorter TCRB CDR3s in all four CD4+ subsets.

All sorted populations exceeded 98% purity. Germline V gene sequence: CDR1 SGHDT, CDR2 YYEEEE. V was cut by 4 bases and J by 1 base, with 8 bases left in between. This CDR3 is 13 amino acids long. Sequencing targeted expressed TCRB transcripts, as all isolated RNA had been reverse transcribed. The repertoire was sequenced with immunoSEQ multiplex PCR; TCRdb's copy has only in-frame clones and lacks some. The sample shows 630,000 or so clones, about 14% of them seen only once. This receptor was taken from a man between 18 and 29 years old with type 1 diabetes. The chain links TRBV5-6 to TRBJ1-1; tentatively, D is TRBD1 (6 bases). Sample: naive CD4+ T cells from blood. CDR3 coding DNA: TGTGCCAGCAGCCCGGGACAGAACACTGAAGCTTTCTTT. Protein sequence: CASSPGQNTEAFF. The variable domain in full, with the rest retrieved from reference TRBV5-6 and TRBJ1-1, is DAGVTQSPTHLIKTRGQQVTLRCSPKSGHDTVSWYQQALGQGPQFIFQYYEEEERQRGNFPDRFSGHQFPNYSSELNVNALLLGDSALYLCASSPGQNTEAFFGQGTRLTVV.